The rows below give T cell receptor beta chains drawn from one sample of a study of Ad26.COV2.S vaccination and SARS-CoV-2 variants. Clones were read by immunoSEQ multiplex PCR, and TCRdb kept only the in-frame ones, dropping some. This sample carries approximately 250,000 clones, 70% to 90% of them seen once, and the ten largest clones take less than 3%. The specimen was peripheral blood, collected in a trial of Ad26.COV2.S vaccine versus placebo. The receptor set was obtained from a person between 18 and 65 years old who received the Ad26.COV2.S COVID-19 vaccine or a placebo. Both conserved end residues are part of each CDR3. A D gene is named only where the DNA matches it firmly. A clone size is listed for some rows: how often the clone was seen (once, few, many), or a class if it is expanded.

j_call: TRBJ1-4
d_call: -
v_call: TRBV5-5
clone_size: -
cdr3_length: 17
cdr3_nt: TGTGCCAGCAGCTTGCAGGGGCCGACTGGAGGGGGTGAAAAACTGTTTTTT
cdr3_aa: CASSLQGPTGGGEKLFF

j_call: TRBJ1-5
d_call: TRBD1
v_call: TRBV4-1
clone_size: -
cdr3_length: 18
cdr3_nt: TGCGCCAGCAGCCAAGCCGGGACAGGGGAAAATAGCAATCAGCCCCAGCATTTT
cdr3_aa: CASSQAGTGENSNQPQHF

j_call: TRBJ2-7
d_call: TRBD1
v_call: TRBV19
clone_size: -
cdr3_length: 15
cdr3_nt: TGTGCCAGTAGTACCCTCTCCGGGACAGCGAGAGAGCAGTACTTC
cdr3_aa: CASSTLSGTAREQYF

j_call: TRBJ2-3
d_call: TRBD1
v_call: TRBV18
clone_size: -
cdr3_length: 20
cdr3_nt: TGTGCCAGCTCACAGAAACCACCGGGACAGGGGGCAACTAGCACAGATACGCAGTATTTT
cdr3_aa: CASSQKPPGQGATSTDTQYF

j_call: TRBJ1-2
d_call: -
v_call: TRBV7-9
clone_size: -
cdr3_length: 18
cdr3_nt: TGTGCCAGCAGCTTATTGGGTCCGGGCGGAACTCTTGTAGGAGGCTACACCTTC
cdr3_aa: CASSLLGPGGTLVGGYTF

j_call: TRBJ2-6
d_call: -
v_call: TRBV7-3
clone_size: -
cdr3_length: 13
cdr3_nt: TGTGCCAGTCGAGGTTCTGGGGCCAACGTCCTGACTTTC
cdr3_aa: CASRGSGANVLTF

j_call: TRBJ1-1
d_call: -
v_call: TRBV24-1
clone_size: -
cdr3_length: 13
cdr3_nt: TGTGCCACCGGGTCCAGTGTCAACCGAAAGGCTTTCTTT
cdr3_aa: CATGSSVNRKAFF

j_call: TRBJ2-6
d_call: TRBD2
v_call: TRBV11-2
clone_size: -
cdr3_length: 18
cdr3_nt: TGTGCCAGCACCTTGATAAGCGGCGGGAGCTCTGGGGCCAACGTCCTGACTTTC
cdr3_aa: CASTLISGGSSGANVLTF

j_call: TRBJ1-1
d_call: -
v_call: TRBV27
clone_size: -
cdr3_length: 15
cdr3_nt: TGTGCCAGCAGTCTCCTGGGAGGGGCGAACACTGAAGCTTTCTTT
cdr3_aa: CASSLLGGANTEAFF

j_call: TRBJ1-4
d_call: TRBD1
v_call: TRBV27
clone_size: -
cdr3_length: 15
cdr3_nt: TGTGCCAGCAGGGACAGGGGGTTGACTAATGAAAAACTGTTTTTT
cdr3_aa: CASRDRGLTNEKLFF

j_call: TRBJ2-7
d_call: -
v_call: TRBV6-5
clone_size: -
cdr3_length: 14
cdr3_nt: TGTGCCAGCAGACGGAAGGGGAGGGGGTACGAGCAGTACTTC
cdr3_aa: CASRRKGRGYEQYF

j_call: TRBJ2-3
d_call: TRBD2
v_call: TRBV7-9
clone_size: -
cdr3_length: 15
cdr3_nt: TGTGCCAGCAGCGAGGGACTAGCGCAACTCATCACGCAGTATTTT
cdr3_aa: CASSEGLAQLITQYF

j_call: TRBJ1-1
d_call: -
v_call: TRBV5-4
clone_size: -
cdr3_length: 14
cdr3_nt: TGTGCCAGCAGCTTTCGAGGGGGGAACACTGAAGCTTTCTTT
cdr3_aa: CASSFRGGNTEAFF

j_call: TRBJ2-5
d_call: TRBD1
v_call: TRBV4-1
clone_size: -
cdr3_length: 18
cdr3_nt: TGCGCCAGCAGCCAACTGTACCCGGGACAGGGGGGGCAAGAGACCCAGTACTTC
cdr3_aa: CASSQLYPGQGGQETQYF

j_call: TRBJ1-2
d_call: TRBD1
v_call: TRBV7-9
clone_size: -
cdr3_length: 14
cdr3_nt: TGTGCCAGCACCCCGGACAGGGGCTCCGGCGGCTACACCTTC
cdr3_aa: CASTPDRGSGGYTF

j_call: TRBJ1-5
d_call: -
v_call: TRBV19
clone_size: -
cdr3_length: 13
cdr3_nt: TGTGCCAGTAGTTATAGTCGCAATCAGCCCCAGCATTTT
cdr3_aa: CASSYSRNQPQHF

j_call: TRBJ2-1
d_call: -
v_call: TRBV6-1
clone_size: -
cdr3_length: 15
cdr3_nt: TGTGCCAGCAGTGAAGGGTTACAGTCCTACAATGAGCAGTTCTTC
cdr3_aa: CASSEGLQSYNEQFF

j_call: TRBJ2-1
d_call: TRBD1
v_call: TRBV18
clone_size: -
cdr3_length: 14
cdr3_nt: TGTGCCAGCTCACCACAGGGGGCTATCAATGAGCAGTTCTTC
cdr3_aa: CASSPQGAINEQFF

j_call: TRBJ2-3
d_call: -
v_call: TRBV7-8
clone_size: -
cdr3_length: 14
cdr3_nt: TGTGCCAGCAGCCGGGCCCCCAGCACAGATACGCAGTATTTT
cdr3_aa: CASSRAPSTDTQYF

j_call: TRBJ1-2
d_call: -
v_call: TRBV4-3
clone_size: -
cdr3_length: 15
cdr3_nt: TGCGCCAGCAGCCAAGATATGGGCGCCGGCTATGGCTACACCTTC
cdr3_aa: CASSQDMGAGYGYTF

j_call: TRBJ1-4
d_call: TRBD1
v_call: TRBV6-6
clone_size: -
cdr3_length: 16
cdr3_nt: TGTGCCAGCAGAGATCGAAGACAGGGTGCTAATGAAAAACTGTTTTTT
cdr3_aa: CASRDRRQGANEKLFF

j_call: TRBJ1-1
d_call: -
v_call: TRBV9
clone_size: -
cdr3_length: 14
cdr3_nt: TGTGCCAGCAGCGCGGGAGCAATGAACACTGAAGCTTTCTTT
cdr3_aa: CASSAGAMNTEAFF

j_call: TRBJ1-1
d_call: -
v_call: TRBV24-1
clone_size: -
cdr3_length: 11
cdr3_nt: TGTGCCTCCCCGTGGAACACTGAAGCTTTCTTT
cdr3_aa: CASPWNTEAFF

j_call: TRBJ2-7
d_call: TRBD2
v_call: TRBV7-2
clone_size: -
cdr3_length: 15
cdr3_nt: TGTGCCAGCAGTTTTAGCGGGGGGGTTTTCTACGAGCAGTACTTC
cdr3_aa: CASSFSGGVFYEQYF

j_call: TRBJ1-5
d_call: TRBD1
v_call: TRBV19
clone_size: -
cdr3_length: 15
cdr3_nt: TGTGCCAGTAGTATACAGTCAGGGGGCTCTCAGCCCCAGCATTTT
cdr3_aa: CASSIQSGGSQPQHF

j_call: TRBJ2-3
d_call: TRBD2
v_call: TRBV27
clone_size: -
cdr3_length: 13
cdr3_nt: TGTGCCAGCAGTTTCGGACTAGCCAATACGCAGTATTTT
cdr3_aa: CASSFGLANTQYF

j_call: TRBJ1-1
d_call: -
v_call: TRBV7-9
clone_size: -
cdr3_length: 13
cdr3_nt: TGTGCCAGCAGCTTAGCGCAGGGCACTGAAGCTTTCTTT
cdr3_aa: CASSLAQGTEAFF

j_call: TRBJ1-6
d_call: -
v_call: TRBV27
clone_size: -
cdr3_length: 14
cdr3_nt: TGTGCCAGCAGGCTCAGGGGTGGGGATTCACCCCTCCACTTT
cdr3_aa: CASRLRGGDSPLHF

j_call: TRBJ2-7
d_call: -
v_call: TRBV29-1
clone_size: -
cdr3_length: 12
cdr3_nt: TGCAGCGTTGGGCAGAACTCCTACGAGCAGTACTTC
cdr3_aa: CSVGQNSYEQYF

j_call: TRBJ2-1
d_call: TRBD1
v_call: TRBV5-6
clone_size: -
cdr3_length: 16
cdr3_nt: TGTGCCAGCAGCTTGGATACAGGGGGAGTTGTCAATGAGCAGTTCTTC
cdr3_aa: CASSLDTGGVVNEQFF

j_call: TRBJ1-3
d_call: -
v_call: TRBV3-1/TRBV3-2
clone_size: -
cdr3_length: 14
cdr3_nt: TGTGCCAGCAGTCCTCGGAGGACTGGAAACACCATATATTTT
cdr3_aa: CASSPRRTGNTIYF

j_call: TRBJ1-4
d_call: TRBD1
v_call: TRBV7-9
clone_size: -
cdr3_length: 15
cdr3_nt: TGTGCCAGCAGCTCGGGGGACAGATCAAATGAAAAACTGTTTTTT
cdr3_aa: CASSSGDRSNEKLFF

j_call: TRBJ1-1
d_call: -
v_call: TRBV5-1
clone_size: -
cdr3_length: 13
cdr3_nt: TGCGCCAGCAGCTTGGCTGGGGGGCCTGAAGCTTTCTTT
cdr3_aa: CASSLAGGPEAFF

j_call: TRBJ2-3
d_call: TRBD1
v_call: TRBV6-6
clone_size: -
cdr3_length: 15
cdr3_nt: TGTGCCAGCACCTACAGGGGTGAAGCCACAGATACGCAGTATTTT
cdr3_aa: CASTYRGEATDTQYF

j_call: TRBJ1-5
d_call: -
v_call: TRBV7-8
clone_size: -
cdr3_length: 14
cdr3_nt: TGTGCCAGCAGTGCAGGGTGGACGGATCGGCCCCAGCATTTT
cdr3_aa: CASSAGWTDRPQHF

j_call: TRBJ1-3
d_call: -
v_call: TRBV15
clone_size: -
cdr3_length: 15
cdr3_nt: TGTGCCACCAGGTTTGCAGCGAGCTCTGGAAACACCATATATTTT
cdr3_aa: CATRFAASSGNTIYF

j_call: TRBJ2-2
d_call: -
v_call: TRBV9
clone_size: -
cdr3_length: 19
cdr3_nt: TGTGCCAGCAGCGATTATGGGGGGGGCGTGAACGCGAACACCGGGGAGCTGTTTTTT
cdr3_aa: CASSDYGGGVNANTGELFF

j_call: TRBJ2-5
d_call: -
v_call: TRBV7-8
clone_size: -
cdr3_length: 15
cdr3_nt: TGTGCCAGCAGCGGGTTGGGGGCAGGCCAAGAGACCCAGTACTTC
cdr3_aa: CASSGLGAGQETQYF

j_call: TRBJ1-2
d_call: -
v_call: TRBV27
clone_size: -
cdr3_length: 13
cdr3_nt: TGTGCCAGCAGTTTATCCTGGACAGATAGCTACACCTTC
cdr3_aa: CASSLSWTDSYTF

j_call: TRBJ1-5
d_call: -
v_call: TRBV4-2
clone_size: -
cdr3_length: 14
cdr3_nt: TGTGCCAGCAGCCCCGGGGACCCGTACGCGCCCCAGCATTTT
cdr3_aa: CASSPGDPYAPQHF

j_call: TRBJ2-5
d_call: TRBD1
v_call: TRBV7-9
clone_size: -
cdr3_length: 14
cdr3_nt: TGTGCCAGCAGCTCAGGGGGCGGGCAAGAGACCCAGTACTTC
cdr3_aa: CASSSGGGQETQYF

j_call: TRBJ1-2
d_call: -
v_call: TRBV3-1/TRBV3-2
clone_size: -
cdr3_length: 20
cdr3_nt: TGTGCCAGCAGCCAAGACCCCCCCCTCCTATCGCCCGGGATACATATTGGCTACACCTTC
cdr3_aa: CASSQDPPLLSPGIHIGYTF

j_call: TRBJ2-1
d_call: -
v_call: TRBV27
clone_size: -
cdr3_length: 13
cdr3_nt: TGTGCCAGCAGTTTATCCGTCTACAATGAGCAGTTCTTC
cdr3_aa: CASSLSVYNEQFF

j_call: TRBJ2-5
d_call: -
v_call: TRBV11-2
clone_size: -
cdr3_length: 13
cdr3_nt: TGTGCCAGCAGCTTGTCGCCCCAAGAGACCCAGTACTTC
cdr3_aa: CASSLSPQETQYF

j_call: TRBJ2-7
d_call: -
v_call: TRBV7-9
clone_size: few
cdr3_length: 16
cdr3_nt: TGTGCCAGCAGCTTGAGTCAAGGAGTACTTTCCTACGAGCAGTACTTC
cdr3_aa: CASSLSQGVLSYEQYF

j_call: TRBJ1-6
d_call: -
v_call: TRBV7-2
clone_size: -
cdr3_length: 13
cdr3_nt: TGTGCCAGCAGCTTAGTGGGGGATTCACCCCTCCACTTT
cdr3_aa: CASSLVGDSPLHF

j_call: TRBJ1-2
d_call: TRBD1
v_call: TRBV7-2
clone_size: -
cdr3_length: 15
cdr3_nt: TGTGCCAGCAGCTTACGACGGACAGGGATGGGAGGCTACACCTTC
cdr3_aa: CASSLRRTGMGGYTF

j_call: TRBJ2-7
d_call: -
v_call: TRBV27
clone_size: -
cdr3_length: 14
cdr3_nt: TGTGCCAGCAGTTACACCGGGGTGTACGACGAGCAGTACTTC
cdr3_aa: CASSYTGVYDEQYF

j_call: TRBJ2-4
d_call: -
v_call: TRBV5-6
clone_size: -
cdr3_length: 15
cdr3_nt: TGTGCCAGCAGCAGTACAGGGCTAGCCAAAAACATTCAGTACTTC
cdr3_aa: CASSSTGLAKNIQYF

j_call: TRBJ1-1
d_call: -
v_call: TRBV4-1
clone_size: -
cdr3_length: 14
cdr3_nt: TGCGCCAGCAGCCAAGTGTTGGGGAACACTGAAGCTTTCTTT
cdr3_aa: CASSQVLGNTEAFF

j_call: TRBJ2-1
d_call: TRBD1
v_call: TRBV13
clone_size: -
cdr3_length: 15
cdr3_nt: TGTGCCAGCAGCTATGGACAGGGACACTTCTATGAGCAGTTCTTC
cdr3_aa: CASSYGQGHFYEQFF

j_call: TRBJ2-4
d_call: TRBD2
v_call: TRBV7-8
clone_size: few
cdr3_length: 14
cdr3_nt: TGTGCCAGCAGCTCTACTAGCGATAAAAACATTCAGTACTTC
cdr3_aa: CASSSTSDKNIQYF

j_call: TRBJ2-5
d_call: -
v_call: TRBV6-1
clone_size: -
cdr3_length: 13
cdr3_nt: TGTGCCAGCAGTGAAGGGGTTGGGGAGACCCAGTACTTC
cdr3_aa: CASSEGVGETQYF